This T cell receptor beta chain was sequenced for a study of shared clonotypes between healthy human individuals. Study information: Each donor's CD4 naive and CD4 memory cells filled three plates apiece, CD8 naive two, and CD8 memory one.

With regard to this clone: The antigen remains unidentified.

V shed 4 bases and J shed 1 base, with 10 bases lying between them. Per the germline V gene, CDR1 is SGHRS and CDR2 is YFSETQ. This CDR3 region has 14 residues. Study results and caveats: Larger richness was generally estimated for naive than memory subsets. What limited the represented genetic and exposure-history diversity was the small number of donors.

At the deep level, the assay was run. Produced via immunoSEQ multiplex PCR; TCRdb's table is partial and in-frame only. In the table there are more than 2 million clones, 85% to 95% of which are singletons. The chain has TRBV5-1 and TRBJ2-3; D may be TRBD2 (6 bases). The sample taken for sequencing was naive CD4+ T cells sorted from blood. Sample subset: CD45RA+ positively selected. This receptor was identified in a man between 18 and 29 years old in good health. The CDR3 is CASSTGSRTDTQYF. CDR3 nucleotide sequence: TGCGCCAGCAGCACCGGGAGCCGCACAGATACGCAGTATTTT.